This TCR beta chain was profiled in a study of identifying expanded T cells in peripheral blood. Study-level findings and limits: Clone count variance between roughly 2-week samples rose with total template count.

Details on this clone: Antigen unknown.

The V and J ends lost 5 bases and 7 bases, in that order; junction bases with no gene match: 16. Looked up from germline, CDR1 is SQVTM and CDR2 is ANQGSEA. The CDR3 totals 16 residues. Repertoires were generated with immunoSEQ multiplex PCR, while TCRdb's copy carries only in-frame clones and drops some. Of about 100,000 clones in the sample, around 85% are singletons; the top ten hold about a sixth. Collection occurred without any documented infections or immune events in donors. The sequencing input was blood. The TCR sequence derives from a person aged 18-70 years in good health. The chain recombines TRBV29-1 with TRBJ2-1; 8 bases agree with TRBD2. The CDR3 protein is CSVSPGGSVRLNEQFF. DNA of the CDR3: TGCAGCGTTTCACCGGGAGGGAGTGTTCGTCTGAATGAGCAGTTCTTC.